This T cell receptor beta chain was observed in a study of human T cells and chemical hapten exposure. Whole-study findings and limits: Relative to controls, expanded TCRs formed significantly more large CDR3 similarity clusters. TCRs at high frequency, those above 1 in 1000, did not change with DPC sensitization. Expanded TCR counts at PT1 went up together with patch test score, a positive correlation.

Using its own MiXCR run on the RACE reads, TCRdb lists one record per CDR3 protein. The sample carries roughly 92,000 distinct CDR3 sequences, 9.5% to 12% recorded once. Per the germline V gene, CDR1 is LGHNT and CDR2 is FRNRAP. This CDR3 has 13 amino acids. The V gene lost 0 bases and the J gene lost 4 bases, with 7 bases spanning the gap. Time point described: patch test 2, 6 weeks after DPC sensitization. Treatment denoted: therapeutic diphenylcyclopropenone sensitization with weekly scalp DPC. This clonotype has just a few counts. What it recognizes is unknown. The chain employs TRBV12-5 and TRBJ2-7; D ambiguous. The source material was whole blood, sampled in connection with sensitization to the hapten diphenylcyclopropenone (DPC). This receptor was taken from a middle-aged woman with alopecia areata. Some clones in this sample may be carry-over from other donors' samples. This CDR3 reads CASGLVLLYEQYF. The DNA for the CDR3 is TGTGCTAGTGGTTTGGTACTGTTGTACGAGCAGTACTTC.